This T cell receptor beta chain was sequenced for a study of OX40 agonist ivuxolimab in advanced cancers. This clone is medium-sized. TCRdb's copy holds only in-frame clones and misses some; the assay was immunoSEQ multiplex PCR. The sample contains roughly 17,000 clones, around 80% of which appear only once. This sequence originates from an adult with an advanced solid tumor such as melanoma, head and neck, liver or kidney cancer. Source: CD4+ or CD8+ T cells sorted from blood, taken in a trial of the OX40 agonist ivuxolimab.

The CDR3 DNA follows: TGTGCCATCGGGGAGGGTGCGGGCTATAATTCACCCCTCCACTTT. Its translation is CAIGEGAGYNSPLHF. The V gene is TRBV10-3, the J gene TRBJ1-6; D uncertain. This CDR3 has 15 amino acids. Germline V gene lookup returns CDR1 ENHRY and CDR2 SYGVKD. V lost 8 bases to trimming and J lost 3 bases, with 14 bases between them.